The source of this TCR beta chain is a study of T cells after posttransplantation cyclophosphamide. Study findings and constraints: TRB clonality was highly associated with recipient CMV seropositivity and reactivation. Donor-recipient repertoire similarity was low at 1-2 months, rising over year one. TRB overlap between skin or GI tissue T cells and blood was limited.

This clone was picked up many times. Its antigen remains unknown. Treatment was busulfan-fludarabine conditioning, a marrow graft, and cyclophosphamide on days +3 and +4. The CDR3 loop spans 13 amino acids. CDR1 SQVTM and CDR2 ANQGSEA come from the germline V gene. The V and J ends lost 2 bases and 4 bases respectively, with 10 bases between them. Repertoires were generated with immunoSEQ multiplex PCR, while TCRdb's copy carries only in-frame clones and drops some. The specimen has more than 7,500 clones, none found just once. Sequenced material: PBMCs, taken nearly 360 days after allogeneic stem cell transplant with posttransplant cyclophosphamide. This TCR derives from a male patient between 50 and 60 years old who received an allogeneic stem cell transplant from a related donor and was CMV-positive. The graft donor may have given rise to some T cells. V usage is TRBV29-1 and J usage is TRBJ2-3; D possibly corresponds to TRBD1 (5 bases). The chain's CDR3 is CSVESGSSDTQYF. DNA of the CDR3: TGCAGCGTTGAATCAGGGTCCTCAGATACGCAGTATTTT.